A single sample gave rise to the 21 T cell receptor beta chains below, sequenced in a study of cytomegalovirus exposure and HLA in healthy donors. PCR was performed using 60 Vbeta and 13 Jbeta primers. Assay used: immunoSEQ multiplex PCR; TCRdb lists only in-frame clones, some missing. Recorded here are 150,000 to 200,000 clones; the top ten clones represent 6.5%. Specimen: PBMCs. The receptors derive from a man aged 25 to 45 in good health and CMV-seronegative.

CDR3 sequence: CAWSSGGYSYEQYF. Written as DNA, the CDR3 is TGTGCCTGGAGTAGCGGGGGGTACTCCTACGAGCAGTACTTC. The chain combines TRBV30 with TRBJ2-5; 9 nucleotides agree with TRBD2. The last part of the DNA fits TRBJ2-7 better; the J call may be wrong. Germline values: CDR1 GTSNPN, CDR2 SVGIG (reference sequence). The CDR3 spans 14 residues.

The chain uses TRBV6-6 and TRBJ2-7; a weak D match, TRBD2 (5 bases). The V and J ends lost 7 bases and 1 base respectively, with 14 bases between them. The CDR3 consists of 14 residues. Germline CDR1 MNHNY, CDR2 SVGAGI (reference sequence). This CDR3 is CASTSPGGSYEQYF. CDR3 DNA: TGTGCCAGCACCTCACCGGGCGGGTCCTACGAGCAGTACTTC.

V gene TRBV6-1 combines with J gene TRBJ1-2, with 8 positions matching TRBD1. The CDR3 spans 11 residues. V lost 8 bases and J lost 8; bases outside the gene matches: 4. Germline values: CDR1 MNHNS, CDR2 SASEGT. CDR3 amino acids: CASSSGGGYTF. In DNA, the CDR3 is TGTGCCAGCTCGTCAGGGGGCGGCTACACCTTC.

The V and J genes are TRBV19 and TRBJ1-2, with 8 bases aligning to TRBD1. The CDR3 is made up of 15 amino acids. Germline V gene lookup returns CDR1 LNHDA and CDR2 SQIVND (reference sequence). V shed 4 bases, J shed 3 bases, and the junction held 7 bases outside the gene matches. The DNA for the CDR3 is TGTGCCAGTAGTACCCTCCCGACAGGGGACTATGGCTACACCTTC. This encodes CASSTLPTGDYGYTF.

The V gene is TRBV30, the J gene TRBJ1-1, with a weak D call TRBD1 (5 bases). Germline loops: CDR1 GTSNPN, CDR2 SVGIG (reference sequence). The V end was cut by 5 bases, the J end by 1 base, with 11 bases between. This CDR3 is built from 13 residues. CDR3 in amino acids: CAWEAQGNTEAFF. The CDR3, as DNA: TGTGCCTGGGAGGCCCAGGGGAACACTGAAGCTTTCTTT.

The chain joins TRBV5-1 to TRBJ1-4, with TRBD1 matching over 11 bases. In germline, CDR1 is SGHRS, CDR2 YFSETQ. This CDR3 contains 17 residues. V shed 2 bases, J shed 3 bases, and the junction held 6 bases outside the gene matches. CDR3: CASSFGTGGTANEKLFF. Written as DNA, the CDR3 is TGCGCCAGCAGCTTCGGGACAGGGGGAACGGCTAATGAAAAACTGTTTTTT. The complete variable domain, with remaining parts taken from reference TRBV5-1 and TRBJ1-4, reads KAGVTQTPRYLIKTRGQQVTLSCSPISGHRSVSWYQQTPGQGLQFLFEYFSETQRNKGNFPGRFSGRQFSNSRSEMNVSTLELGDSALYLCASSFGTGGTANEKLFFGSGTQLSVL.

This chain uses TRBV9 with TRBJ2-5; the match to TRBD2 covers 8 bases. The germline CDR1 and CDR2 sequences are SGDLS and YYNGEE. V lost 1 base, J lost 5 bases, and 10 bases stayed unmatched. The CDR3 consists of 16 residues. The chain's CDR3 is CASSVIGAGGLETQYF. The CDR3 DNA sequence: TGTGCCAGCAGCGTAATCGGGGCGGGGGGCCTCGAGACCCAGTACTTC.

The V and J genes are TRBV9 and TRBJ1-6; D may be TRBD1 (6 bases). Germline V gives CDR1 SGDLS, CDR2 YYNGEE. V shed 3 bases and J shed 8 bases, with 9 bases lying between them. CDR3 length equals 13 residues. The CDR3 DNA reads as TGTGCCAGCAGCGACCACAGGGATTCACCCCTCCACTTT. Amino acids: CASSDHRDSPLHF.

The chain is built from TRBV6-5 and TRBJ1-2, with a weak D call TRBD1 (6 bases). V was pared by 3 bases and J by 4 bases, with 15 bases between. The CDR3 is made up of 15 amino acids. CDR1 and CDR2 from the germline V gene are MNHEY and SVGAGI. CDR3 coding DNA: TGTGCCAGCAGTTATTACGACAGGACCGTCTATGGCTACACCTTC. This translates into CASSYYDRTVYGYTF.

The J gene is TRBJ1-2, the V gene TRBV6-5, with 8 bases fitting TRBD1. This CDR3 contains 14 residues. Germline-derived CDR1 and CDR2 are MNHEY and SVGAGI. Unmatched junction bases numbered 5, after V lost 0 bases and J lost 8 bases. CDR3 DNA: TGTGCCAGCAGTTACTCGGGACAGGAGTGGGGCTACACCTTC. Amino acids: CASSYSGQEWGYTF.

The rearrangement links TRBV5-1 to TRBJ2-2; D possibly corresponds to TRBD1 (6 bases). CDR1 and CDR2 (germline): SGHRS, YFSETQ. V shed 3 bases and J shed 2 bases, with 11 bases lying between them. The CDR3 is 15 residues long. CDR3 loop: CASSSGTPNTGELFF. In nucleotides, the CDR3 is TGCGCCAGCAGCTCAGGGACACCTAACACCGGGGAGCTGTTTTTT.

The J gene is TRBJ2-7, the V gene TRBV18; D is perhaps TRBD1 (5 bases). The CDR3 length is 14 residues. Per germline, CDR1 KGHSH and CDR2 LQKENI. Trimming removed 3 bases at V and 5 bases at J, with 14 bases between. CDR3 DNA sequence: TGTGCCAGCTCACCCCAGGGCTTTCGTGACGAGCAGTACTTC. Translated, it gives CASSPQGFRDEQYF.

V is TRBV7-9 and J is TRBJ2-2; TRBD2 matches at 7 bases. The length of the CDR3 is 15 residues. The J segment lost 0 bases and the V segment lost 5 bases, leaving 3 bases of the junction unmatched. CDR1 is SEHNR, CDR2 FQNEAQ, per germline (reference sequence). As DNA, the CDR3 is TGTGCCAGCAGCGCAGGACTAGCGAACACCGGGGAGCTGTTTTTT. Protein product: CASSAGLANTGELFF.

CDR3 loop: CASSPAWLAGENEQFF. The CDR3 nucleotides are TGTGCCAGCAGCCCCGCTTGGCTAGCGGGAGAAAATGAGCAGTTCTTC. The chain links TRBV11-2 to TRBJ2-1; 10 nucleotides align to TRBD2. In germline, CDR1 is SGHAT, CDR2 FQNNGV. The CDR3 is 16 residues long. With 5 bases clipped from V and 7 bases from J, the junction kept 11 bases outside the gene matches.

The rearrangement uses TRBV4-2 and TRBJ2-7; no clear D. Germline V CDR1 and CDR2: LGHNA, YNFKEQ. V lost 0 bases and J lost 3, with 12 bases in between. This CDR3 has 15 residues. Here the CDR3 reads CASSQDNNPGYEQYF. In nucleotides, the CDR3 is TGTGCCAGCAGCCAAGATAACAACCCGGGCTACGAGCAGTACTTC.

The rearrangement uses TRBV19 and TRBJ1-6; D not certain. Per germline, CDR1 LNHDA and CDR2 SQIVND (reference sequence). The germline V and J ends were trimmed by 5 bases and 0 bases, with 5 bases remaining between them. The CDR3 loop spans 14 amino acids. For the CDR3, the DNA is TGTGCCAGTAGTCCCAGCTCCTATAATTCACCCCTCCACTTT. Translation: CASSPSSYNSPLHF.

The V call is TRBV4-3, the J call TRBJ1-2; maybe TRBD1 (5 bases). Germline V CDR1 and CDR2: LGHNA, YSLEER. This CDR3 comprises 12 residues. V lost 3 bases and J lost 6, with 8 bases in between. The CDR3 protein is CASSQGGDGYTF. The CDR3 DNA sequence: TGCGCCAGCAGCCAGGGGGGGGATGGCTACACCTTC.

The CDR3 region has the DNA TGTGCCAGCAGTGAACAGAGGAGAGGGGAGGTGAGTAATCAGCCCCAGCATTTT. Translating it yields CASSEQRRGEVSNQPQHF. The chain is built from TRBV6-1 and TRBJ1-5, with a possible D match to TRBD1 (5 bases). The CDR3 spans 18 residues. Germline CDR1 and CDR2: MNHNS and SASEGT. V dropped 2 bases and J dropped 4 bases, with 21 bases sitting between them.

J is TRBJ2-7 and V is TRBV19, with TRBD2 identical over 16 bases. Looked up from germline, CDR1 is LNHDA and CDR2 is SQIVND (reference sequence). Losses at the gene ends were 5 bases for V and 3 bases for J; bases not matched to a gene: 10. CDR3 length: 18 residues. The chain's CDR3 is CASSSGTSGRAFDYEQYF. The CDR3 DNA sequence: TGTGCCAGTAGTTCTGGGACTAGCGGGAGGGCCTTCGACTACGAGCAGTACTTC.

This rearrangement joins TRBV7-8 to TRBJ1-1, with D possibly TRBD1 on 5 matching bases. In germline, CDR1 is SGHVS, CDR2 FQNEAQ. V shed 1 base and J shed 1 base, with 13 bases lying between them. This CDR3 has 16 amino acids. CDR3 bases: TGTGCCAGCAGCTTAGGCGCGGACAACACGAACACTGAAGCTTTCTTT. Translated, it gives CASSLGADNTNTEAFF.

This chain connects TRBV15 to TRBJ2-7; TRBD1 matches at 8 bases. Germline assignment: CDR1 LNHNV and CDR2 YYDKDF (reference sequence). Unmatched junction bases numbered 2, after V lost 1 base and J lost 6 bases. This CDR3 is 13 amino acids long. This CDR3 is CATSRAGGVEQYF. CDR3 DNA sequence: TGTGCCACCAGCAGAGCAGGGGGCGTCGAGCAGTACTTC.